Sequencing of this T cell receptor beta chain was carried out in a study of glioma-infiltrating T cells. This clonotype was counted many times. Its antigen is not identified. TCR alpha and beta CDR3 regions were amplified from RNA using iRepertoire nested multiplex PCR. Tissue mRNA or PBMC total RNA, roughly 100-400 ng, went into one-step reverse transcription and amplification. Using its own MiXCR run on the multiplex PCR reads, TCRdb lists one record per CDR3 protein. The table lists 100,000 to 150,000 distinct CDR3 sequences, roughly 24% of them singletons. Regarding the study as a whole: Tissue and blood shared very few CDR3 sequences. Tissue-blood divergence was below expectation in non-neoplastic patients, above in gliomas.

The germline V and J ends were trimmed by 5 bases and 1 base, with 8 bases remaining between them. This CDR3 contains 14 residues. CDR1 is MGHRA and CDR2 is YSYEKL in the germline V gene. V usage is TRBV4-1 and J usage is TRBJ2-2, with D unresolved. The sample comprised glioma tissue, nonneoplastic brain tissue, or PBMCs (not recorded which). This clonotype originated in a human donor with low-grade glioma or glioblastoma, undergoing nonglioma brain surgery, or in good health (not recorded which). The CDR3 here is CASSSYKNTGELFF. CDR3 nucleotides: TGCGCCAGCAGCTCCTACAAGAACACCGGGGAGCTGTTTTTT.